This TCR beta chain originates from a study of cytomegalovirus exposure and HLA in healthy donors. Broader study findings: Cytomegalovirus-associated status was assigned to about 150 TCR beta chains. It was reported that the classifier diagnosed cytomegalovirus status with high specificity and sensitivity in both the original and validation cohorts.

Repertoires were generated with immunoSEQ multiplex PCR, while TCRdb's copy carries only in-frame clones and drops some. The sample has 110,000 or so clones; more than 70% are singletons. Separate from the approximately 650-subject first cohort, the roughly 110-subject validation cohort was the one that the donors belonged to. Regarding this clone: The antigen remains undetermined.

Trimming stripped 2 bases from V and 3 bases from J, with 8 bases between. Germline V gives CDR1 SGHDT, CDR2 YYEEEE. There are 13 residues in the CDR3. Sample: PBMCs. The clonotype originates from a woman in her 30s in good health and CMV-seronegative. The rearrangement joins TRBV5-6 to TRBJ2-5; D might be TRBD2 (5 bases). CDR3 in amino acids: CASSLVAKETQYF. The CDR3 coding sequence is TGTGCCAGCAGCTTAGTAGCGAAAGAGACCCAGTACTTC.